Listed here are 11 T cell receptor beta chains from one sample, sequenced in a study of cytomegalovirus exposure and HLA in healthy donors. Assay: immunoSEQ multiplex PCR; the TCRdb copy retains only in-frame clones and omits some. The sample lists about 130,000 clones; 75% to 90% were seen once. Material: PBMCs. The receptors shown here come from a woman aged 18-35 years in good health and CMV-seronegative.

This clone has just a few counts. CDR3 DNA: TGTGCCAGCAGCACCGGAGCGGGAGTAGGGTACGAGCAGTACTTC. Translated: CASSTGAGVGYEQYF. The chain links TRBV7-2 to TRBJ2-7, with 8 bases lining up with TRBD2. CDR1 is SGHTA and CDR2 is FQGNSA in the germline V gene. This CDR3 has 15 residues. J gave up 4 bases and V 5 bases, and 10 bases lay outside the gene matches.

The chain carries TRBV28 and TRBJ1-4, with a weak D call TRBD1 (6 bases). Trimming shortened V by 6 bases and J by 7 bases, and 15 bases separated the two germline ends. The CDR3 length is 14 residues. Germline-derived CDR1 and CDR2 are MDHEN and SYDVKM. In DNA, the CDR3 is TGTGCCAGCAGACCCGGGGGGCTAAGTGAAAAACTGTTTTTT. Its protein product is CASRPGGLSEKLFF. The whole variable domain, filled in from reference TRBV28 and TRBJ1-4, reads DVKVTQSSRYLVKRTGEKVFLECVQDMDHENMFWYRQDPGLGLRLIYFSYDVKMKEKGDIPEGYSVSREKKERFSLILESASTNQTSMYLCASRPGGLSEKLFFGSGTQLSVL.

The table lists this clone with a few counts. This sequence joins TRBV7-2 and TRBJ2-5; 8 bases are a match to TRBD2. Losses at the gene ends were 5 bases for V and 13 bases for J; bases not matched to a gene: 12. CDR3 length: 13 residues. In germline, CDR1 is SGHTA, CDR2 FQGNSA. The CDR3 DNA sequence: TGTGCCAGCAGCATAATACGGGGGGGGTCCATGTACTTC. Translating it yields CASSIIRGGSMYF.

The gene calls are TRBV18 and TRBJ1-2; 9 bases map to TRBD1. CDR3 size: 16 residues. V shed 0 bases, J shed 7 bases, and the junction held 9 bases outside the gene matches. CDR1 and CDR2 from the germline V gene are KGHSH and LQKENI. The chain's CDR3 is CASSPPGQGFLGGYTF. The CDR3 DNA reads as TGTGCCAGCTCACCACCGGGACAGGGTTTTCTCGGTGGCTACACCTTC.

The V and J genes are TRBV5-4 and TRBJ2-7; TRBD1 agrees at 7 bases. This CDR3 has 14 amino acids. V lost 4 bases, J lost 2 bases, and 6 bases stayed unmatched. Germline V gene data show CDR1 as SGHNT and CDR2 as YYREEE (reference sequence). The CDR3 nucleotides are TGTGCCAGCAGCCCCCAACAGGGGACCTACGAGCAGTACTTC. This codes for CASSPQQGTYEQYF.

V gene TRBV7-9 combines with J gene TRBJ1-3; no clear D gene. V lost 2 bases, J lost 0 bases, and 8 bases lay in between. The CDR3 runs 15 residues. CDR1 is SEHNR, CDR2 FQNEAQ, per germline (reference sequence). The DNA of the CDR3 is TGTGCCAGCAGCTTAAACTCTAACTCTGGAAACACCATATATTTT. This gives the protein CASSLNSNSGNTIYF. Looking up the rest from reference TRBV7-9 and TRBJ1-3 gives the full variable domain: DTGVSQNPRHKITKRGQNVTFRCDPISEHNRLYWYRQTLGQGPEFLTYFQNEAQLEKSRLLSDRFSAERPKGSFSTLEIQRTEQGDSAMYLCASSLNSNSGNTIYFGEGSWLTVV.

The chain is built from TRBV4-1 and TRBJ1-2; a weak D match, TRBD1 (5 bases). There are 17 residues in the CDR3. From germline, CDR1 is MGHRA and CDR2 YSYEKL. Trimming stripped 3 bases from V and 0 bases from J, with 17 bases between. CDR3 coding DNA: TGCGCCAGCAGCCAGCAACCCGGTACAGGATCTAACTATGGCTACACCTTC. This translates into CASSQQPGTGSNYGYTF.

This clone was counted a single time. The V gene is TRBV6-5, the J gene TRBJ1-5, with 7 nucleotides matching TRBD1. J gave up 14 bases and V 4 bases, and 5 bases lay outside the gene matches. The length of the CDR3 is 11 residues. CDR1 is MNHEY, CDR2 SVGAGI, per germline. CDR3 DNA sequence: TGTGCCAGCAGTTCGGGGGACAGCGAGCATTTT. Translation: CASSSGDSEHF.

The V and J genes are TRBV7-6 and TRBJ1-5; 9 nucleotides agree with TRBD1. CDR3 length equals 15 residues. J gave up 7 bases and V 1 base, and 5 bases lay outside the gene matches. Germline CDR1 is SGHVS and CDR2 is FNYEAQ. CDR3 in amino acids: CASSLGTGGGQPQHF. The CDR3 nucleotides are TGTGCCAGCAGCTTAGGAACAGGGGGCGGCCAGCCCCAGCATTTT.

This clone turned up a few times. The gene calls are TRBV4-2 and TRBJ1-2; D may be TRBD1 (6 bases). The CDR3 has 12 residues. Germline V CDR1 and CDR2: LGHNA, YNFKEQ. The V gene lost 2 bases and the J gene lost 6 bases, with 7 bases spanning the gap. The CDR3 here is CASSQNRDGYTF. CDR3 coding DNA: TGTGCCAGCAGCCAAAACAGGGATGGCTACACCTTC.

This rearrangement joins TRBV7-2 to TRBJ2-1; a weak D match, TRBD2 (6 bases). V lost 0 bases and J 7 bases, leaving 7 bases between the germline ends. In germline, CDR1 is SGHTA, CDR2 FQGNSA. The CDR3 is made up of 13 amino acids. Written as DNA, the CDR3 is TGTGCCAGCAGCTTAGCCGGGAGAAATGAGCAGTTCTTC. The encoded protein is CASSLAGRNEQFF.